This TCR beta chain is from a study of blood T cell repertoires in COVID-19. On the study more broadly: Collection of acute and convalescent COVID-19 samples took place in the United States, Italy and Spain. T cells, B-cell-depleted T cells, or PBMCs provided the cDNA or gDNA that served as material.

Measured with immunoSEQ multiplex PCR; TCRdb has only the in-frame clones, and not every one. Here the sample spans some 35,000 clones, 78% being singletons. Trimming removed 7 bases from V and 1 base from J, with 10 bases in between. Germline CDR1 WSHSY, CDR2 SAAADI. The CDR3 loop spans 13 amino acids. Sequenced: peripheral blood. V usage is TRBV10-2 and J usage is TRBJ1-1; D is uncertain. The receptor was isolated from a man aged 70 or older with acute or convalescent COVID-19. The CDR3 spells CASTERGNTEAFF. The CDR3 DNA reads as TGCGCCAGCACCGAACGGGGGAACACTGAAGCTTTCTTT.